This T cell receptor (beta chain) was sequenced in a study of PD-L1 blockade in urothelial cancer. Looking at the study overall: Analyses were performed on blood at 3 weeks after treatment start (the second dose) and at 6 weeks. Median blood clonality was 0.080, with 80,000 to 100,000 unique TCRs.

The CDR3 runs to 15 residues. V was trimmed by 3 bases and J by 2 bases, leaving 13 bases between them. The V gene's germline CDR1 is SGHNT and CDR2 YYREEE (reference sequence). This clone has just one count. Some clones are missing from TCRdb's copy, which holds only in-frame ones; the method was immunoSEQ multiplex PCR. The data show about 82,000 clones, roughly 87% seen once. Peripheral blood mononuclear cells were collected from every patient before and during treatment, yielding between 1 and 8 samples per patient. This sample comprised PBMCs, obtained around atezolizumab (anti-PD-L1) treatment. The TCR originated in a woman between 65 and 79 years old with urothelial cancer. The rearrangement links TRBV5-4 to TRBJ2-3, with D unclear. The CDR3 region is CASSSRVYDTDTQYF. The DNA for the CDR3 is TGTGCCAGCAGCTCCCGGGTGTACGACACAGATACGCAGTATTTT.